This T cell receptor beta chain was sequenced during a study of T-cell reconstitution after alpha-beta-depleted transplantation in children. Findings of the study overall: One year after transplant, T-cell counts and diversity came mostly from newly produced T cells. Reported findings indicate that, about two months after transplant, alpha-beta T cells came from several hundred expanded clones, which were derived from non-depleted graft cells. Some patients showed high day-60 TCRbeta diversity, which derived from surviving recipient T cells and thymic progenitors.

The authors prepared the TCRbeta library with unique molecular identifiers. TCRdb reprocessed the PCR reads via MiXCR and lists one record per CDR3 protein. In the table there are more than 400,000 distinct CDR3 sequences, over 9.5% of which are singletons. This clonotype was seen a handful of times. Its cognate antigen is unknown. The germline gives CDR1 SGHRS, CDR2 YFSETQ. The CDR3 runs to 14 residues. Trimming took off 1 base at V and 6 bases at J, with 13 bases between the two ends. The chain employs TRBV5-1 and TRBJ1-1; no definite D call. The specimen was PBMCs, mostly from graft donor cells, collected 180 days after TCRalphabeta/CD19-depleted stem cell transplant. This TCR derives from a female patient aged 2 to 10 who had a stem cell transplant for aplastic anemia, so the T cells may come from the graft donor. The CDR3 DNA is TGCGCCAGCAGCTTGATGCGTGGTGACGCTGAAGCTTTCTTT. Translated: CASSLMRGDAEAFF.